This entry lists 27 T cell receptor beta chains sequenced from one sample in a study of cytomegalovirus exposure and HLA in healthy donors. It was with 60 Vbeta and 13 Jbeta primers that the PCR ran. The table came from immunoSEQ multiplex PCR; TCRdb's copy has only in-frame clones and leaves some out. The sample records some 250,000 clones, 82% being singletons. Sequencing was carried out using PBMCs. These receptors were collected from a woman aged 40 to 50 in good health and CMV-seropositive.

The J gene is TRBJ1-5, the V gene TRBV19; no clear D. The V and J ends lost 5 bases and 5 bases respectively, with 13 bases between them. The CDR3 runs 14 residues. The germline V gene encodes CDR1 LNHDA and CDR2 SQIVND (reference sequence). The CDR3 sequence is CASSVGLGHQPQHF. In DNA form, the CDR3 reads TGTGCCAGTAGTGTGGGTCTGGGCCATCAGCCCCAGCATTTT.

The V call is TRBV30, the J call TRBJ1-2, with no clear D. Germline CDR1 GTSNPN, CDR2 SVGIG (reference sequence). The CDR3 covers 13 residues. Trimming removed 3 bases from V and 8 bases from J, with 16 bases in between. This CDR3 is CAWRGGEGGGYTF. In DNA form, the CDR3 reads TGTGCCTGGAGAGGCGGAGAGGGAGGAGGCTACACCTTC.

This rearrangement joins TRBV7-8 to TRBJ2-2; tentative D call: TRBD2 (6 bases). CDR3 length: 16 amino acids. Germline assignment: CDR1 SGHVS and CDR2 FQNEAQ. The ends were cut back, 4 bases at V and 0 bases at J, with 12 bases in the middle. CDR3 region: CASSYLRGSNTGELFF. The CDR3 DNA follows: TGTGCCAGCAGCTACCTGCGGGGCTCGAACACCGGGGAGCTGTTTTTT.

The V gene is TRBV7-2, the J gene TRBJ2-1, with 10 bases fitting TRBD2. The CDR3 has 13 amino acids. J lost 7 bases, V lost 7 bases, and 4 bases had no gene match. The V gene's germline CDR1 is SGHTA and CDR2 FQGNSA. This chain's CDR3 is CASTLAGVNEQFF. In DNA, the CDR3 is TGTGCCAGCACCCTAGCGGGAGTAAATGAGCAGTTCTTC.

This chain connects TRBV1 to TRBJ1-1; TRBD1, the table's D call, was not compared with the DNA. TRBV1 is an annotated pseudogene. CDR3 size: 13 residues. The CDR3 DNA is TGCACCAGGAGGGGGCCTACGAACACTGAAGCTTTCTTT. Its protein is CTRRGPTNTEAFF.

The sample holds a few counts of this clone. The chain carries TRBV19 and TRBJ2-5, with 9 bases fitting TRBD1. The end of the DNA aligns better with TRBJ2-7, so the J call may be wrong. The CDR3 is 15 amino acids. Germline V gene data show CDR1 as LNHDA and CDR2 as SQIVND (reference sequence). The CDR3 region has the DNA TGTGCCACCAAAACCGGTCGGGGACAGGGATACGAGCAGTACTTC. It yields the protein CATKTGRGQGYEQYF.

A single count supports this clone. This chain uses TRBV11-1 with TRBJ2-3; D may be TRBD2 (5 bases). The V gene's germline CDR1 is SGHAT and CDR2 FQDESV (reference sequence). Trimming removed 3 bases at V and 3 bases at J, with 16 bases between. The CDR3 has 16 residues. The CDR3 sequence: CASSFSRYGVTDTQYF. CDR3 bases: TGTGCCAGCAGCTTTTCTCGGTACGGGGTTACAGATACGCAGTATTTT.

V gene TRBV11-2 combines with J gene TRBJ1-3, with D possibly matching TRBD1 (6 bases). CDR1 is SGHAT and CDR2 is FQNNGV in the germline V gene. Trimming pared 5 bases from V and 11 bases from J, leaving 13 bases between. This CDR3 is 12 amino acids long. The CDR3 spells CASSTNRVAIYF. CDR3 nucleotide sequence: TGTGCCAGCAGCACAAACAGGGTAGCCATATATTTT. Based on the CDR3 plus reference TRBV11-2 and TRBJ1-3, the full variable domain is EAGVAQSPRYKIIEKRQSVAFWCNPISGHATLYWYQQILGQGPKLLIQFQNNGVVDDSQLPKDRFSAERLKGVDSTLKIQPAKLEDSAVYLCASSTNRVAIYFGEGSWLTVV.

The gene calls are TRBV25-1 and TRBJ1-2, with D unclear. V was clipped by 3 bases and J by 1 base, with 6 bases between them. Per germline, CDR1 MGHDK and CDR2 SYGVNS. This CDR3 has 13 amino acids. CDR3 residues: CASSDQNNYGYTF. The CDR3 bases are TGTGCCAGCAGTGATCAGAATAACTATGGCTACACCTTC.

The V gene is TRBV6-5, the J gene TRBJ1-3, with a tentative D call TRBD1 (5 bases). Trimming removed 0 bases from V and 2 bases from J, with 8 bases in between. Germline V CDR1 and CDR2: MNHEY, SVGAGI. This CDR3 comprises 15 residues. The CDR3 here is CASSYSRGPGNTIYF. The CDR3 DNA is TGTGCCAGCAGTTACTCAAGGGGTCCTGGAAACACCATATATTTT.

Remarks on this clone: The junction departs from germline at one end; a sequencing error may be responsible. V is TRBV7-9 and J is TRBJ2-3; the D gene is possibly TRBD2 (5 bases). The germline V gene has CDR1 SEHNR and CDR2 FQNEAQ (reference sequence). This CDR3 spans 16 amino acids. The CDR3 loop is CSSRPPRSGSGDTQYF. In DNA form, the CDR3 reads TGTTCCAGCAGACCCCCCAGGAGCGGTTCGGGAGATACGCAGTATTTT. Using reference TRBV7-9 and TRBJ2-3 for the parts outside the CDR3, the full variable domain is DTGVSQNPRHKITKRGQNVTFRCDPISEHNRLYWYRQTLGQGPEFLTYFQNEAQLEKSRLLSDRFSAERPKGSFSTLEIQRTEQGDSAMYLCSSRPPRSGSGDTQYFGPGTRLTVL.

This clone was observed a few times. The rearrangement uses TRBV19 and TRBJ1-6; the D is unclear. This CDR3 comprises 15 residues. V was shortened by 1 base and J by 1 base, with 5 bases between the two germline ends. Germline CDR1 LNHDA, CDR2 SQIVND (reference sequence). In nucleotides, the CDR3 is TGTGCCAGTAGTATAGGGGCGTCCTATAATTCACCCCTCCACTTT. This sequence encodes CASSIGASYNSPLHF. Based on the CDR3 plus reference TRBV19 and TRBJ1-6, the full variable domain is DGGITQSPKYLFRKEGQNVTLSCEQNLNHDAMYWYRQDPGQGLRLIYYSQIVNDFQKGDIAEGYSVSREKKESFPLTVTSAQKNPTAFYLCASSIGASYNSPLHFGNGTRLTVT.

This clone was recorded only once. V gene TRBV19 combines with J gene TRBJ2-7, with TRBD2 matching 7 bases. V shed 8 bases, J shed 5 bases, and the junction held 9 bases outside the gene matches. This CDR3 contains 13 residues. CDR1 and CDR2 from the germline V gene are LNHDA and SQIVND (reference sequence). CDR3 in amino acids: CASQGQGGHEQYF. The CDR3 nucleotides read TGTGCCAGTCAAGGGCAGGGAGGGCACGAGCAGTACTTC.

This clone was seen more than once but under ten times. The chain is built from TRBV7-9 and TRBJ1-2; 9 bases fit TRBD1. V gave up 5 bases and J gave up 6 bases; unmatched junction bases: 10. The CDR3 contains 15 residues. The germline V gene has CDR1 SEHNR and CDR2 FQNEAQ (reference sequence). CDR3 DNA: TGTGCCAGCAGCCCGCTACAGGGGGCGCGAGATGGCTACACCTTC. Residues: CASSPLQGARDGYTF. The whole variable domain, remainder taken from reference TRBV7-9 and TRBJ1-2, is DTGVSQNPRHKITKRGQNVTFRCDPISEHNRLYWYRQTLGQGPEFLTYFQNEAQLEKSRLLSDRFSAERPKGSFSTLEIQRTEQGDSAMYLCASSPLQGARDGYTFGSGTRLTVV.

The chain's CDR3 is CASSLATLAGSFYEQYF. In nucleotides, the CDR3 is TGTGCCAGCAGCTTAGCGACACTAGCGGGATCTTTCTACGAGCAGTACTTC. The chain employs TRBV7-2 and TRBJ2-5, with 10 bases aligning to TRBD2. The assigned J gene may be wrong: the sequence end matches TRBJ2-7 better. This CDR3 has 17 residues. The germline V gene has CDR1 SGHTA and CDR2 FQGNSA.

The chain links TRBV27 to TRBJ1-5; no clear D. Germline-derived CDR1 and CDR2 are MNHEY and SMNVEV (reference sequence). V gave up 4 bases and J gave up 2 bases, with 9 bases separating them. The CDR3 loop spans 14 amino acids. The DNA for the CDR3 is TGTGCCAGCAGTTCCGGGAAAGGCAATCAGCCCCAGCATTTT. The encoded protein is CASSSGKGNQPQHF.

The CDR3 reads CASSLQGAEYGYTF. Here the CDR3 DNA reads TGCGCCAGCAGCTTGCAGGGGGCGGAATATGGCTACACCTTC. J is TRBJ1-2 and V is TRBV5-1; 8 nucleotides line up with TRBD1. The CDR3 is 14 amino acids. Germline loops: CDR1 SGHRS, CDR2 YFSETQ. V lost 1 base and J lost 5; bases outside the gene matches: 4.

The V gene is TRBV30, the J gene TRBJ1-6, with a tentative D call TRBD1 (6 bases). Trimming cost V 0 bases and J 13 bases, with 16 bases left between them. The CDR3 covers 14 residues. From germline, CDR1 is GTSNPN and CDR2 SVGIG (reference sequence). CDR3 coding DNA: TGTGCCTGGAGTGTGGGTCAGGGGTCTACCCCCCTCCACTTT. Translating it yields CAWSVGQGSTPLHF. The complete variable domain, with remaining parts taken from reference TRBV30 and TRBJ1-6, reads SQTIHQWPATLVQPVGSPLSLECTVEGTSNPNLYWYRQAAGRGLQLLFYSVGIGQISSEVPQNLSASRPQDRQFILSSKKLLLSDSGFYLCAWSVGQGSTPLHFGNGTRLTVT.

This chain joins TRBV27 and TRBJ2-2; TRBD1 agrees at 8 bases. V lost 5 bases, J lost 5 bases, and 16 bases stayed unmatched. The germline gives CDR1 MNHEY, CDR2 SMNVEV (reference sequence). The CDR3 spans 18 residues. This chain's CDR3 is CASSPDQIRGLGTGELFF. CDR3 nucleotides: TGTGCCAGCAGTCCCGATCAAATCAGGGGGCTAGGAACCGGGGAGCTGTTTTTT.

V usage is TRBV19 and J usage is TRBJ1-6; 7 bases are a match to TRBD1. Trimming at V came to 1 base and at J to 9 bases, leaving 9 bases not matched to a gene. The CDR3 is 16 amino acids. The germline V gene encodes CDR1 LNHDA and CDR2 SQIVND (reference sequence). CDR3 DNA: TGTGCCAGTAGTATAGGTGGACAGGCCTTGCGTTCACCCCTCCACTTT. Translating it yields CASSIGGQALRSPLHF.

The chain is built from TRBV13 and TRBJ2-1; 10 nucleotides line up with TRBD2. The germline V gene encodes CDR1 PRHDT and CDR2 FYEKMQ (reference sequence). V lost 9 bases and J lost 7; bases outside the gene matches: 6. The CDR3 is 13 amino acids. The CDR3 spells CASKRGGRNEQFF. The CDR3 DNA reads as TGTGCCAGTAAGCGGGGGGGTAGGAATGAGCAGTTCTTC.

The V call is TRBV9, the J call TRBJ1-2; D might be TRBD1 (6 bases). The V gene's germline CDR1 is SGDLS and CDR2 YYNGEE. Trimming cost V 4 bases and J 0 bases, with 19 bases left between them. This CDR3 is 17 amino acids long. CDR3 sequence: CASSMGLDSASNYGYTF. DNA for the CDR3: TGTGCCAGCAGCATGGGTCTGGACAGTGCCTCTAACTATGGCTACACCTTC.

This rearrangement joins TRBV4-2 to TRBJ1-1; D is perhaps TRBD1 (5 bases). This CDR3 spans 16 amino acids. The V end lost 0 bases, the J end lost 1 base, and 12 bases lay between the germline ends. CDR1 LGHNA and CDR2 YNFKEQ come from the germline V gene. The CDR3 sequence is CASSQEVAGGNTEAFF. The CDR3 DNA follows: TGTGCCAGCAGCCAAGAGGTCGCGGGGGGGAACACTGAAGCTTTCTTT.

The gene calls are TRBV28 and TRBJ1-2; D perhaps matches TRBD1 (6 bases). CDR3 size: 15 residues. Germline-derived CDR1 and CDR2 are MDHEN and SYDVKM. Trimming shortened V by 6 bases and J by 1 base, and 15 bases separated the two germline ends. In nucleotides, the CDR3 is TGTGCCAGCAGCATCGAGGCAGGGGTTAACTATGGCTACACCTTC. Amino acids: CASSIEAGVNYGYTF.

The chain combines TRBV2 with TRBJ2-5; 7 nucleotides align to TRBD1. Trimming removed 6 bases from V and 5 bases from J; junction bases left unmatched: 12. Germline CDR1 reads SNHLY; CDR2 reads FYNNEI. CDR3 length: 15 residues. In DNA, the CDR3 is TGTGCCAGCAGCCCTCAGGGGGTGCGGCAGGAGACCCAGTACTTC. This translates into CASSPQGVRQETQYF.

This clone has a handful of counts. The rearrangement joins TRBV7-8 to TRBJ1-2, with 12 bases lining up with TRBD1. CDR3 size: 15 residues. CDR1 is SGHVS and CDR2 is FQNEAQ in the germline V gene. V shed 2 bases, J shed 7 bases, and the junction held 5 bases outside the gene matches. The CDR3 nucleotides are TGTGCCAGCAGCTTAATACGGGACAGGGGGCCTGGCTACACCTTC. As protein: CASSLIRDRGPGYTF.

The gene calls are TRBV5-8 and TRBJ1-5; D might be TRBD1 (6 bases). Trimming removed 2 bases at V and 2 bases at J, with 11 bases between. The germline gives CDR1 SGHTS, CDR2 YDEGEE. This CDR3 region has 15 residues. As DNA, the CDR3 is TGTGCCAGCAGCTTTGGGGGCGCGGGCAATCAGCCCCAGCATTTT. The encoded protein is CASSFGGAGNQPQHF.